The subject of this entry is one T cell receptor (beta chain). The data were taken from a study of regulatory and conventional T cells in RAG deficiency. Conventional CD4+ T cells were sorted from blood as CD25-low CD127-high cells. The CDR3 runs to 15 residues. Germline-derived CDR1 and CDR2 are GTSNPN and SVGIG (reference sequence). The V and J ends lost 3 bases and 2 bases, in that order; junction bases with no gene match: 5. Using immunoSEQ multiplex PCR, the repertoire was profiled, and TCRdb retains in-frame clones only, with some absent. Of 13,000 or so clones listed, 93% are singletons. This same sample was also taken into another study, of regulatory T cells. As reported in that work: The primer mix had 52 TRBV and 13 TRBJ primers.

The sequence was collected from a human donor in good health. The chain carries TRBV30 and TRBJ2-3; 10 bases are shared with TRBD2. The material sequenced was CD4+ effector T cells sorted from blood. CDR3 bases: TGTGCCTGGAGCCCGCTAGCGGGGGTCACAGATACGCAGTATTTT. This sequence encodes CAWSPLAGVTDTQYF.